The rows below give T cell receptor beta chains drawn from one sample of a study of shared clonotypes between healthy human individuals. Profiling relied on immunoSEQ multiplex PCR, and the TCRdb table lists in-frame clones only, not all of them. The sample holds hundreds of thousands of clones, just over 90% seen once. The sequenced sample consisted of naive CD8+ T cells sorted from blood. The receptor set was obtained from a man aged 25-45 years in good health. Both conserved end residues are part of each CDR3. D genes are given only for firm matches. Clone sizes are given selectively: once, few, many, or a class where the clone is expanded.

J,D,size,V,DNA,CDR3
TRBJ1-1,-,few,TRBV20-1,TGCAGTGCTAGAGCTACTGAAGCTTTCTTT,CSARATEAFF
TRBJ2-7,TRBD1,-,TRBV7-6,TGTGTCAGCAGCCGCGGACAGGGCGTCTACGAGCAGTACTTC,CVSSRGQGVYEQYF
TRBJ1-4,-,once,TRBV19,TGTGCCAGTAGTATAGATCTAGAGAATTTAGAAACGGCGGACCGTTTCGAAGAAAAACTGTTTTTT,CASSIDLENLETADRFEEKLFF
TRBJ1-1,-,-,TRBV5-1,TGCGCCAGCAGCCTGGATGTAAGGGCGCACACTGAAGCTTTCTTT,CASSLDVRAHTEAFF
TRBJ2-7,-,-,TRBV4-1,TGCGCCAGCAGTAGCTCCTACGAGCAGTACTTC,CASSSSYEQYF
TRBJ1-2,TRBD1,-,TRBV28,TGTGCCAGCAGTTTGGCCGGGACAGCCTATGGCTACACCTTC,CASSLAGTAYGYTF
TRBJ2-2,-,-,TRBV14,TGTGCCAGCAGCCAAGAGGAATTCTCCGGGGAGCTGTTTTTT,CASSQEEFSGELFF
TRBJ2-7,-,-,TRBV27,TGTGCCAGCAGTTTCTCTAGGGGCGAGCAGTACTTC,CASSFSRGEQYF
TRBJ2-1,-,-,TRBV18,TGTGCCAGCTCACGAGAGGTAGCGGAGGAGCAGTTCTTC,CASSREVAEEQFF
TRBJ2-7,-,-,TRBV27,TGTGCCAGCAGCCCCACTGCGGAGCGGGAGCAGTACTTC,CASSPTAEREQYF
TRBJ1-1,-,-,TRBV19,TGTGCCAGTAGTATAGGGGCAGGCCGCGAAGCTTTCTTT,CASSIGAGREAFF
TRBJ2-2,-,-,TRBV29-1,TGCAGCGTTGTGAATTCTAACACCGGGGAGCTGTTTTTT,CSVVNSNTGELFF
TRBJ2-7,-,-,TRBV27,TGTGCCAGCAGCCTCAGGGTCTACTACGAGCAGTACTTC,CASSLRVYYEQYF
TRBJ2-7,-,once,TRBV4-3,TGCGCCAGCAGTCCCGGGGCTCTCGTCGACGAGCAGTACTTC,CASSPGALVDEQYF